The 5 T cell receptor beta chains below come from one sample, sequenced in a study of blood T cell repertoires in COVID-19. The assay was immunoSEQ multiplex PCR, and TCRdb's table has in-frame clones only and misses some. Among about 110,000 clones, about four fifths were seen once, and the ten largest hold 4% to 4.5%. Material: peripheral blood. The source is an older woman with acute or convalescent COVID-19.

The chain joins TRBV6-5 to TRBJ1-1; 10 bases are a match to TRBD1. V shed 5 bases, J shed 2 bases, and the junction held 2 bases outside the gene matches. This CDR3 spans 14 amino acids. From germline, CDR1 is MNHEY and CDR2 SVGAGI. CDR3 in DNA: TGTGCCAGCAGTCGACAGGGGGCCAACACTGAAGCTTTCTTT. Its protein is CASSRQGANTEAFF.

This rearrangement joins TRBV7-3 to TRBJ1-1, with unresolved D. The CDR3 spans 13 residues. Deletions cut 5 bases from V and 5 bases from J, with 12 bases between. The germline CDR1 and CDR2 sequences are SGHTA and FQGTGA. CDR3 residues: CASSQSAGTEAFF. In nucleotides, the CDR3 is TGTGCCAGCAGCCAAAGCGCCGGGACTGAAGCTTTCTTT.

V is TRBV5-1 and J is TRBJ2-5, with 9 bases lining up with TRBD2. With V trimmed by 4 bases and J by 1 base, 8 bases remained unmatched. Germline V lookup: CDR1 SGHRS, CDR2 YFSETQ. CDR3 length: 16 amino acids. The CDR3 loop reads CASSRGAGGSQETQYF. The DNA of the CDR3 is TGCGCCAGCAGCCGAGGAGCGGGGGGTTCCCAAGAGACCCAGTACTTC.

This chain uses TRBV7-3 with TRBJ1-2; 10 nucleotides align to TRBD1. V trimming: 4 bases; J trimming: 7 bases; junction bases outside the gene matches: 9. Looked up from germline, CDR1 is SGHTA and CDR2 is FQGTGA. The CDR3 is 15 residues long. The CDR3 sequence is CASSSTGGGISGYTF. The CDR3 coding sequence is TGTGCCAGCAGCTCGACAGGGGGCGGTATAAGTGGCTACACCTTC.

V is TRBV11-1 and J is TRBJ1-2; D is possibly TRBD1 (5 bases). The germline V gene has CDR1 SGHAT and CDR2 FQDESV (reference sequence). The CDR3 totals 12 residues. The V end was cut by 0 bases, the J end by 6 bases, with 5 bases between. The CDR3 loop is CASSLAGDGYTF. The CDR3 DNA reads TGTGCCAGCAGCTTAGCAGGGGATGGCTACACCTTC.